A single sample is the source of the 20 T cell receptor beta chains below, sequenced in a study of T cell responses to AZD1222 COVID-19 vaccine. Profiled with immunoSEQ multiplex PCR; TCRdb holds only in-frame clones, not every one. The table shows some 70,000 clones, with roughly 80% occurring only once. This specimen was peripheral blood, taken 28 days after the second AZD1222 dose. These receptors all come from an adult who received the AZD1222 COVID-19 vaccine.

The rearrangement joins TRBV30 to TRBJ1-2; unclear D gene. V was pared by 3 bases and J by 8 bases, with 7 bases between. The CDR3 has 10 residues. Looked up from germline, CDR1 is GTSNPN and CDR2 is SVGIG (reference sequence). CDR3 DNA sequence: TGTGCCTGGAGCCCCCCCGGCTACACCTTC. It translates to CAWSPPGYTF.

The chain is built from TRBV14 and TRBJ2-3, with 9 bases identical to TRBD2. CDR3 length: 19 amino acids. J gave up 3 bases and V 5 bases, and 18 bases lay outside the gene matches. CDR1 SGHDN and CDR2 FVKESK come from the germline V gene. The CDR3 nucleotides read TGTGCCAGCAGCTACGACTCCGGGACTAGCTTTATAACAACAGATACGCAGTATTTT. This translates into CASSYDSGTSFITTDTQYF.

The gene calls are TRBV7-8 and TRBJ2-2; D gene ambiguous. The length of the CDR3 is 13 residues. Trimming shortened V by 4 bases and J by 7 bases, and 10 bases separated the two germline ends. CDR1 and CDR2 (germline): SGHVS, FQNEAQ. This CDR3 reads CASSSFDGGELFF. The CDR3 coding sequence is TGTGCCAGCAGCTCCTTTGACGGCGGGGAGCTGTTTTTT.

The V and J genes are TRBV6-5 and TRBJ1-2; D gene uncertain. V lost 0 bases and J 4 bases, leaving 15 bases between the germline ends. Germline CDR1 and CDR2: MNHEY and SVGAGI. This CDR3 contains 16 residues. CDR3 in amino acids: CASSYSRTAAIYGYTF. In DNA, the CDR3 is TGTGCCAGCAGTTACTCGAGAACGGCCGCGATCTATGGCTACACCTTC.

The gene calls are TRBV12-5 and TRBJ2-1; the D is unclear. V was shortened by 6 bases and J by 7 bases, with 10 bases between the two germline ends. This CDR3 comprises 12 residues. Germline assignment: CDR1 LGHNT and CDR2 FRNRAP. CDR3 residues: CASGPEGNEQFF. The CDR3 DNA reads as TGTGCTAGTGGCCCCGAAGGGAATGAGCAGTTCTTC.

The chain couples TRBV19 to TRBJ1-2, with 9 bases that match TRBD1. The J segment lost 0 bases and the V segment lost 5 bases, leaving 4 bases of the junction unmatched. The CDR3 has 15 amino acids. CDR1 and CDR2 from the germline V gene are LNHDA and SQIVND (reference sequence). The CDR3 spells CASSAQGAANYGYTF. The CDR3 DNA reads TGTGCCAGTAGTGCACAGGGGGCGGCTAACTATGGCTACACCTTC.

The chain employs TRBV7-9 and TRBJ1-4; D is perhaps TRBD1 (5 bases). This CDR3 region has 15 residues. CDR1 and CDR2 (germline): SEHNR, FQNEAQ (reference sequence). V was trimmed by 5 bases and J by 0 bases, leaving 10 bases between them. CDR3 residues: CASSPGLSTNEKLFF. The DNA for the CDR3 is TGTGCCAGCAGCCCGGGACTATCAACTAATGAAAAACTGTTTTTT.

This chain joins TRBV4-1 and TRBJ2-2; 10 nucleotides agree with TRBD1. The CDR3 consists of 16 residues. From germline, CDR1 is MGHRA and CDR2 YSYEKL. J gave up 3 bases and V 4 bases, and 5 bases lay outside the gene matches. The CDR3 sequence: CASSRKGTGDTGELFF. For the CDR3, the DNA is TGCGCCAGCAGCCGTAAGGGGACAGGGGACACCGGGGAGCTGTTTTTT.

This clone has just one count. This chain joins TRBV18 and TRBJ1-1, with TRBD1 as a possible D gene (5 bases). This CDR3 comprises 14 residues. Germline CDR1 and CDR2: KGHSH and LQKENI. V lost 3 bases, J lost 6 bases, and 14 bases lay in between. DNA for the CDR3: TGTGCCAGCTCACCGGGGGTTGGAGAGGCTGAAGCTTTCTTT. Translating it yields CASSPGVGEAEAFF.

This clone has a single count. The rearrangement links TRBV4-1 to TRBJ2-1; TRBD2 matches 9 bases. The V and J ends lost 6 bases and 5 bases, in that order; junction bases with no gene match: 8. This CDR3 contains 15 residues. Germline V gene sequence: CDR1 MGHRA, CDR2 YSYEKL. DNA of the CDR3: TGCGCCAGCAGACCGGGACTAGCCTCACACAATGAGCAGTTCTTC. Its protein product is CASRPGLASHNEQFF.

This clone was seen a single time. The CDR3 protein is CAISGQILGNTEAFF. CDR3 DNA: TGTGCCATCAGTGGGCAGATTTTGGGGAACACTGAAGCTTTCTTT. V gene TRBV10-3 combines with J gene TRBJ1-1; D is uncertain. CDR1 and CDR2 from the germline V gene are ENHRY and SYGVKD. The CDR3 runs to 15 residues. Trimming removed 4 bases at V and 1 base at J, with 13 bases between.

This rearrangement joins TRBV12-2 to TRBJ2-7; TRBD2 was called by the table and not checked on the DNA. TRBV12-2 corresponds to a pseudogene. The CDR3 totals 15 residues. The CDR3 reads CASRSRGDGSYEQYF. CDR3 nucleotides: TGTGCAAGTCGCTCCCGGGGGGACGGTTCCTACGAGCAGTACTTC.

This clone showed up just a few times. This chain uses TRBV5-4 with TRBJ1-2; D gene ambiguous. The germline V gene encodes CDR1 SGHNT and CDR2 YYREEE (reference sequence). The CDR3 extends over 12 amino acids. Trimming left V 4 bases short and J 6 bases short, with 10 bases between. The chain's CDR3 is CASSLIMNGYTF. The CDR3 DNA sequence: TGTGCCAGCAGCCTCATCATGAATGGCTACACCTTC.

This sequence joins TRBV5-1 and TRBJ2-2, with D perhaps matching TRBD2 (5 bases). The germline CDR1 and CDR2 sequences are SGHRS and YFSETQ. CDR3 length equals 19 residues. V was shortened by 3 bases and J by 2 bases, with 23 bases between the two germline ends. The CDR3 loop is CASSSEGLDSIFNTGELFF. CDR3 coding DNA: TGCGCCAGCAGCTCGGAAGGACTGGACTCCATTTTTAACACCGGGGAGCTGTTTTTT.

This clone was picked up a small number of times. V usage is TRBV4-2 and J usage is TRBJ2-3, with D tentatively TRBD1 (6 bases). Germline assignment: CDR1 LGHNA and CDR2 YNFKEQ. V shed 0 bases and J shed 4 bases, with 11 bases lying between them. CDR3 size: 15 residues. The CDR3 is CASSQDPRGSDTQYF. CDR3 sequence (DNA): TGTGCCAGCAGCCAAGATCCAAGGGGGTCAGATACGCAGTATTTT.

The chain employs TRBV19 and TRBJ1-2; D is unresolved. The V end was cut by 4 bases, the J end by 8 bases, with 17 bases between. The CDR3 runs to 14 residues. The germline CDR1 and CDR2 sequences are LNHDA and SQIVND (reference sequence). CDR3 coding DNA: TGTGCCAGTAGTACCCCCCGGGAGAGTGAAGGCTACACCTTC. Amino acids: CASSTPRESEGYTF.

This chain connects TRBV3-1 (or the pseudogene TRBV3-2) to TRBJ1-5, with a possible D match to TRBD1 (5 bases). The CDR3 consists of 14 residues. The ends were cut back, 1 base at V and 7 bases at J, with 11 bases in the middle. Germline V gene lookup returns CDR1 LGHDT and CDR2 YNNKEL (reference sequence). The CDR3 bases are TGTGCCAGCAGCCAAGCAGGGTTCGGACAGCCCCAGCATTTT. Translation: CASSQAGFGQPQHF.

The chain has TRBV11-2 and TRBJ2-4, with 7 nucleotides matching TRBD2. The length of the CDR3 is 18 residues. J gave up 0 bases and V 1 base, and 9 bases lay outside the gene matches. Germline assignment: CDR1 SGHAT and CDR2 FQNNGV. The CDR3: CASSLGSASGLAKNIQYF. In DNA, the CDR3 is TGTGCCAGCAGCTTAGGGTCGGCTAGCGGCCTAGCCAAAAACATTCAGTACTTC.

The rearrangement links TRBV6-4 to TRBJ2-7; TRBD1 aligns across 9 bases. The CDR3 is made up of 15 amino acids. V was pared by 4 bases and J by 2 bases, with 6 bases of the junction left unmatched. Germline V gene sequence: CDR1 MRHNA, CDR2 SNTAGT. CDR3 coding DNA: TGTGCCAGCAGTGGGGGCCGGGACAGGGCCTACGAGCAGTACTTC. It specifies CASSGGRDRAYEQYF.

This chain connects TRBV6-5 to TRBJ2-7, with D perhaps matching TRBD1 (5 bases). The CDR3 consists of 15 residues. Germline values: CDR1 MNHEY, CDR2 SVGAGI. The germline V and J ends were trimmed by 0 bases and 3 bases, with 12 bases remaining between them. The CDR3 DNA sequence: TGTGCCAGCAGTTACTCTCGCCGGCAGGGCTACGAGCAGTACTTC. Translated: CASSYSRRQGYEQYF.